The 5 T cell receptor beta chains reported below all come from one sample, sequenced in a study of beta chain features in type 1 diabetes. No cognate antigen is known for these TCRs. Study-level points and caveats: In every one of the four CD4+ subsets, TCRB CDR3s were moderately but significantly shorter in Type 1 diabetes patients.

The whole isolated RNA underwent reverse transcription, so sequencing captured expressed TCRB transcripts. TCRdb's copy holds only in-frame clones and misses some; the assay was immunoSEQ multiplex PCR. The table has nearly 700,000 clones, 13% seen once; the top ten hold about 0.02%. Sequencing was done on a sample of naive CD4+ T cells from blood. These receptors came from a man between 18 and 29 years old with type 1 diabetes.

This clone has a handful of counts. Within the sample, other DNA sequences also encode this same CDR3. This chain uses TRBV29-1 with TRBJ2-7, with 10 bases matching TRBD1. The CDR3 is 13 residues long. V was clipped by 6 bases and J by 2 bases; unmatched bases: 4. Germline CDR1 is SQVTM and CDR2 is ANQGSEA. The CDR3 region is CSVRTGGAYEQYF. For the CDR3, the DNA is TGCAGCGTCCGGACAGGGGGGGCCTACGAGCAGTACTTC.

The V call is TRBV9, the J call TRBJ1-5; D perhaps matches TRBD1 (6 bases). V gave up 4 bases and J gave up 5 bases, with 13 bases separating them. Germline values: CDR1 SGDLS, CDR2 YYNGEE. The CDR3 spans 14 residues. The CDR3 DNA reads TGTGCCAGCAGCCCATCGGACAGCGATCAGCCCCAGCATTTT. Encoded protein: CASSPSDSDQPQHF.

The rearrangement links TRBV7-9 to TRBJ1-4; D is unresolved. V was shortened by 4 bases and J by 5 bases, with 8 bases between the two germline ends. CDR1 SEHNR and CDR2 FQNEAQ come from the germline V gene (reference sequence). The CDR3 covers 13 residues. The CDR3 loop is CASSSARNEKLFF. The CDR3 DNA reads TGTGCCAGCAGCTCCGCCAGAAATGAAAAACTGTTTTTT.

This clone appeared a few times. The CDR3 DNA reads as TGTGCCAGCAGCGCCACCGGGACAGGGGGCGCGGGACAGCCCCAGCATTTT. It encodes CASSATGTGGAGQPQHF. The rearrangement joins TRBV9 to TRBJ1-5; 12 bases are shared with TRBD1. CDR1 and CDR2 (germline): SGDLS, YYNGEE. The V and J ends lost 3 bases and 7 bases, in that order; junction bases with no gene match: 11. The CDR3 has 17 residues.

This chain connects TRBV10-3 to TRBJ2-1, with 10 bases lining up with TRBD2. V dropped 4 bases and J dropped 5; count of bases not matched to a gene: 2. This CDR3 contains 14 residues. CDR1 and CDR2 (germline): ENHRY, SYGVKD. In nucleotides, the CDR3 is TGTGCCATCAGTGTCCTAGCGGGAGACAATGAGCAGTTCTTC. Translating gives CAISVLAGDNEQFF.